This T cell receptor beta chain stems from a study of Graves' ophthalmopathy and Graves' hyperthyroidism. This CDR3 has 13 amino acids. V lost 7 bases and J lost 7, with 17 bases in between. The V gene's germline CDR1 is SQVTM and CDR2 ANQGSEA. Overall study results and limits: Blood shared most expanded thyroid clonotypes above 0.001 frequency.

This clonotype was counted ten times or more. Its antigen remains unidentified. As the template, RNA transcripts were used to amplify TCR beta CDR3 regions. Amplification began with first-round RT-PCR using HTBI primers, then second-round multiplex PCR was performed. One entry per CDR3 protein results from TCRdb running MiXCR on the multiplex PCR reads. The table has 620,000 or so distinct CDR3 sequences, about 24% seen once. Clinical symptoms, serum thyroxine, TRAb, thyroid ultrasound and orbital computed tomography formed the basis of diagnosis. The starting material, 10 ml of fresh peripheral blood, provided the PBMCs.

The specimen sequenced was peripheral blood. The rearrangement joins TRBV29-1 to TRBJ1-5; D is uncertain. This TCR was recovered from a woman aged 18-30 years with stable Graves' hyperthyroidism. Some clones in this sample may be carry-over from other donors' samples. The CDR3 sequence: CSAGLGGGQPQHF. The CDR3 bases are TGCAGCGCTGGACTCGGAGGAGGACAGCCCCAGCATTTT.